This paragraph covers one T cell receptor beta chain sequence. The split of CD4+ cells yielded CD45RA+ naive and CD45RA-negative memory subsets. Some clones are missing from TCRdb's copy, which holds only in-frame ones; the method was immunoSEQ multiplex PCR. The profile shows a few million clones, 85% to 95% of them singletons. This sample stems from a study of shared clonotypes between healthy human individuals. CDR1 and CDR2 (germline): LNHNV, YYDKDF (reference sequence). The CDR3 has 14 residues. The V gene lost 5 bases and the J gene lost 2 bases, with 10 bases spanning the gap. The chain is built from TRBV15 and TRBJ2-1; D gene ambiguous. The receptor was isolated from a young man in good health. Some clones in this sample may be carry-over from other donors' samples. The specimen was naive CD4+ T cells from PBMCs. As to subset: CD45RA+ positively selected. The CDR3 here is CATSRTGTYNEQFF. The CDR3 DNA sequence: TGTGCCACCAGCCGGACCGGAACCTACAATGAGCAGTTCTTC. Looking up the rest from reference TRBV15 and TRBJ2-1 gives the full variable domain: DAMVIQNPRYQVTQFGKPVTLSCSQTLNHNVMYWYQQKSSQAPKLLFHYYDKDFNNEADTPDNFQSRRPNTSFCFLDIRSPGLGDTAMYLCATSRTGTYNEQFFGPGTRLTVL.